Listed below are T cell receptor beta chains from one sample, sequenced in a study of human T cells and chemical hapten exposure. One entry per CDR3 protein, called by TCRdb with MiXCR from the 5' RACE reads. The data show 120,000 to 150,000 distinct CDR3 sequences, with 4.1% seen just once and under 1.5% held by the top ten. The receptors here all came from a female donor in good health. CDR3s include the opening cysteine and the closing phenylalanine or tryptophan. The D gene is left open where the match is weak. Not all rows give a size; the values are once, few, many and, for expanded clones, a class.

clone size: many
D gene: .
J gene: TRBJ2-2
V gene: TRBV29-1
CDR3 DNA: TGCAGCGTAGGCGGTCCCTCCGGGGAGCTGTTTTTT
CDR3 protein: CSVGGPSGELFF

clone size: many
D gene: .
J gene: TRBJ2-7
V gene: TRBV4-3
CDR3 DNA: TGCGCCAGCAGCCATGAATACGGGACCTACGAGCAGTACTTC
CDR3 protein: CASSHEYGTYEQYF

clone size: many
D gene: .
J gene: TRBJ2-2
V gene: TRBV3-1
CDR3 DNA: TGTGCCAGCAGCCAAGCGGTGTCCGGGGAGCTGTTTTTT
CDR3 protein: CASSQAVSGELFF

clone size: .
D gene: TRBD2
J gene: TRBJ2-1
V gene: TRBV19
CDR3 DNA: TGTGCCAGTAGCCCGCCCGGGACTAGCGGGGGGGCCTATCAGCTCTTC
CDR3 protein: CASSPPGTSGGAYQLF

clone size: few
D gene: TRBD1
J gene: TRBJ2-2
V gene: TRBV9
CDR3 DNA: TGTGCCAGCAGCGCTAGGACAGGGGCGAACACCGGGGAGCTGTTTTTT
CDR3 protein: CASSARTGANTGELFF

clone size: many
D gene: .
J gene: TRBJ2-3
V gene: TRBV7-2
CDR3 DNA: TGTGCCAGCACCTCCCCAAGCCTAAATTTGATAGATACGCAGTATTTT
CDR3 protein: CASTSPSLNLIDTQYF

clone size: many
D gene: .
J gene: TRBJ1-1
V gene: TRBV20-1
CDR3 DNA: TGCAGTGCTACCCCGCCCGGGGTCCTAGATGAAGCTTTCTTT
CDR3 protein: CSATPPGVLDEAFF

clone size: many
D gene: .
J gene: TRBJ2-2
V gene: TRBV5-1
CDR3 DNA: TGCGCCAGCAGCAAGGCGCAGGGTGCCACCGGGGAGCTGTTTTTT
CDR3 protein: CASSKAQGATGELFF

clone size: many
D gene: TRBD1
J gene: TRBJ2-5
V gene: TRBV5-1
CDR3 DNA: TGCGCCAGCAGCCCGGGACAGTCGGCAGAGACCCAGTACTTC
CDR3 protein: CASSPGQSAETQYF

clone size: many
D gene: .
J gene: TRBJ1-1
V gene: TRBV20-1
CDR3 DNA: TGCAGTGCTATCTCTAGGAGGGGGGACGCTGAAGCTTTCTTT
CDR3 protein: CSAISRRGDAEAFF

clone size: .
D gene: .
J gene: TRBJ2-1
V gene: TRBV19
CDR3 DNA: TGTGCCAGTAGTACCTCGAAGCGGACCGAGCAGTTCTTC
CDR3 protein: CASSTSKRTEQFF

clone size: many
D gene: .
J gene: TRBJ1-5
V gene: TRBV10-3
CDR3 DNA: TGTGCCATCAGTGCTTTAGACAGCGACAATCAGCCCCAGCATTTT
CDR3 protein: CAISALDSDNQPQHF

clone size: many
D gene: .
J gene: TRBJ2-1
V gene: TRBV13
CDR3 DNA: TGTGCCAGCAGCTTAGCACAGGGAAATGAGCAGTTCTTC
CDR3 protein: CASSLAQGNEQFF

clone size: many
D gene: .
J gene: TRBJ1-2
V gene: TRBV4-2
CDR3 DNA: TGTGCCAGCAGCCAAGTTCCGGACTATGGCTACACCTTC
CDR3 protein: CASSQVPDYGYTF

clone size: few
D gene: TRBD1
J gene: TRBJ1-1
V gene: TRBV18
CDR3 DNA: TGTGCCAGCTCACTAGAGACGGGACAGGGGAACACTGAAGCTTTCTTT
CDR3 protein: CASSLETGQGNTEAFF

clone size: many
D gene: .
J gene: TRBJ1-5
V gene: TRBV19
CDR3 DNA: TGTGCCAGTAGTATCATGGCCAATCAGCCCCAGCATTTT
CDR3 protein: CASSIMANQPQHF

clone size: many
D gene: .
J gene: TRBJ2-7
V gene: TRBV3-1
CDR3 DNA: TGTGCCAGCAGCCAAGATGTCCCGGGACCGACCATCTCCTACGAGCAGTACTTC
CDR3 protein: CASSQDVPGPTISYEQYF

clone size: many
D gene: TRBD1
J gene: TRBJ2-3
V gene: TRBV4-2
CDR3 DNA: TGTGCCAGCAGCCAATTGACAGGGGCAGATACGCAGTATTTT
CDR3 protein: CASSQLTGADTQYF

clone size: few
D gene: TRBD2
J gene: TRBJ2-1
V gene: TRBV5-1
CDR3 DNA: TGCGCCAGCAGCAAGGGACTAGCGGGGTGGACCTACAATGAGCAGTTCTTC
CDR3 protein: CASSKGLAGWTYNEQFF

clone size: many
D gene: TRBD1
J gene: TRBJ2-7
V gene: TRBV3-1
CDR3 DNA: TGTGCCAGCAGCCTCTCGGGACAGGGGCTCAGCGAGCAGTACTTC
CDR3 protein: CASSLSGQGLSEQYF

clone size: many
D gene: TRBD2
J gene: TRBJ2-3
V gene: TRBV28
CDR3 DNA: TGTGCCAGCAGTTTACGGCGTCCGGGACTAGCGGCCTATACGCAGTATTTT
CDR3 protein: CASSLRRPGLAAYTQYF

clone size: many
D gene: .
J gene: TRBJ2-1
V gene: TRBV28
CDR3 DNA: TGTGCCAGCACTCCTGGGGGTCCTGAGCAGTTCTTC
CDR3 protein: CASTPGGPEQFF

clone size: .
D gene: TRBD1
J gene: TRBJ1-2
V gene: TRBV11-2
CDR3 DNA: TGTGCCTGCAGCTTAGGGGGCAGGGCTAACTATGGCTACACCTTC
CDR3 protein: CACSLGGRANYGYTF

clone size: many
D gene: TRBD2
J gene: TRBJ2-5
V gene: TRBV2
CDR3 DNA: TGTGCCAGCAGTTCCCTTAGCGGGGGTAGCCAAGAGACCCAGTACTTC
CDR3 protein: CASSSLSGGSQETQYF

clone size: many
D gene: TRBD1
J gene: TRBJ2-7
V gene: TRBV2
CDR3 DNA: TGTGCCAGCATCACGACAGGGACGTCCTACGAGCAGTACTTC
CDR3 protein: CASITTGTSYEQYF

clone size: .
D gene: .
J gene: TRBJ2-1
V gene: TRBV7-6
CDR3 DNA: TGTGCCAGCAGCCCCGGGCCGGAAGGCAATGAGCAGTTCTTC
CDR3 protein: CASSPGPEGNEQFF

clone size: .
D gene: TRBD2
J gene: TRBJ2-5
V gene: TRBV9
CDR3 DNA: TGTGCCAGCAGCCGACACGGACTAGCGGGGGGTATGGAGACCCAGTACTTC
CDR3 protein: CASSRHGLAGGMETQYF

clone size: many
D gene: TRBD2
J gene: TRBJ2-3
V gene: TRBV29-1
CDR3 DNA: TGCAGCGTCGATGGACTAGCGGGTGGCACAGATACGCAGTATTTT
CDR3 protein: CSVDGLAGGTDTQYF

clone size: many
D gene: TRBD1
J gene: TRBJ2-7
V gene: TRBV24-1
CDR3 DNA: TGTGCCACCTCGGGACAGGACCCTCCCTACGAGCAGTACTTC
CDR3 protein: CATSGQDPPYEQYF

clone size: .
D gene: .
J gene: TRBJ2-2
V gene: TRBV12-3/TRBV12-4
CDR3 DNA: TGTGCCAGCAGTTTCCCCGCCCTAGAAATTTCCACCGGGGAGCTGTTTTTT
CDR3 protein: CASSFPALEISTGELFF

clone size: many
D gene: .
J gene: TRBJ2-6
V gene: TRBV6-6
CDR3 DNA: TGTGCCAGCACCCTCCGGGGAGGCTCTGGGGCCAACGTCCTGACTTTC
CDR3 protein: CASTLRGGSGANVLTF

clone size: many
D gene: .
J gene: TRBJ1-5
V gene: TRBV25-1
CDR3 DNA: TGTGCCAGCAGTGGCCCGAATCAGCCCCAGCATTTT
CDR3 protein: CASSGPNQPQHF

clone size: many
D gene: TRBD2
J gene: TRBJ2-3
V gene: TRBV10-3
CDR3 DNA: TGTGCCATCAGTTCCCTTTCTAGCGGGGGGAGCACAGATACGCAGTATTTT
CDR3 protein: CAISSLSSGGSTDTQYF

clone size: many
D gene: .
J gene: TRBJ1-1
V gene: TRBV29-1
CDR3 DNA: TGCAGCGTTGCAGCCGGGGCCAGCGTAGAAGCTTTCTTT
CDR3 protein: CSVAAGASVEAFF

clone size: many
D gene: TRBD1
J gene: TRBJ1-2
V gene: TRBV19
CDR3 DNA: TGTGCCAGTCAGATGACAGGGGGTTCTAACTATGGCTACACCTTC
CDR3 protein: CASQMTGGSNYGYTF

clone size: few
D gene: .
J gene: TRBJ2-3
V gene: TRBV20-1
CDR3 DNA: TGCAGTGCTAGAGATCTCGGCGGGGCTTCTAGCACAGATACGCAGTATTTT
CDR3 protein: CSARDLGGASSTDTQYF

clone size: many
D gene: .
J gene: TRBJ2-5
V gene: TRBV7-3
CDR3 DNA: TGTGCCAGCAGCTCTACCGCGGGAAGGGGTGAGACCCAGTACTTC
CDR3 protein: CASSSTAGRGETQYF

clone size: many
D gene: .
J gene: TRBJ2-3
V gene: TRBV7-9
CDR3 DNA: TGTGCCAGCAGCTTACCACAGGGCATGACAGATACGCAGTATTTT
CDR3 protein: CASSLPQGMTDTQYF

clone size: many
D gene: TRBD1
J gene: TRBJ1-3
V gene: TRBV12-3/TRBV12-4
CDR3 DNA: TGTGCCAGCAGTCCACTCACAGGGGGCGAATCTGGAAACACCATATATTTT
CDR3 protein: CASSPLTGGESGNTIYF

clone size: many
D gene: .
J gene: TRBJ2-5
V gene: TRBV18
CDR3 DNA: TGTGCCAGCTCACCACGTTCGGTAATGCAAGAGACCCAGTACTTC
CDR3 protein: CASSPRSVMQETQYF

clone size: many
D gene: .
J gene: TRBJ2-2
V gene: TRBV5-1
CDR3 DNA: TGCGCCAGCAATATCGGACAGCAGCAGGGCGGGGAGCTGTTTTTT
CDR3 protein: CASNIGQQQGGELFF

clone size: many
D gene: .
J gene: TRBJ2-2
V gene: TRBV4-3
CDR3 DNA: TGCGCCAGCAGCCAGCGTGACGGGGAGCTGTTTTTT
CDR3 protein: CASSQRDGELFF

clone size: many
D gene: .
J gene: TRBJ2-3
V gene: TRBV6-6
CDR3 DNA: TGTGCCAGCAGTTACGGCTCTAGATACACAGATACGCAGTATTTT
CDR3 protein: CASSYGSRYTDTQYF

clone size: many
D gene: .
J gene: TRBJ2-7
V gene: TRBV5-1
CDR3 DNA: TGCGCCAGCAGCTTGGATTCCAGGGGGGGCTCCTACGAGCAGTACTTC
CDR3 protein: CASSLDSRGGSYEQYF

clone size: many
D gene: .
J gene: TRBJ2-7
V gene: TRBV14
CDR3 DNA: TGTGCCAGCAGCCAAGACCCGCTGGGTTTTTTGTACGAGCAGTACTTC
CDR3 protein: CASSQDPLGFLYEQYF

clone size: many
D gene: .
J gene: TRBJ2-6
V gene: TRBV4-2
CDR3 DNA: TGTGCCAGCAGCCAACGCGTCCAGCAGACCCACTCTGGGGCCAACGTCCTGACTTTC
CDR3 protein: CASSQRVQQTHSGANVLTF

clone size: many
D gene: TRBD1
J gene: TRBJ2-1
V gene: TRBV2
CDR3 DNA: TGTGCCAGCAGTGCTGACAGGGTTATCTACAATGAGCAGTTCTTC
CDR3 protein: CASSADRVIYNEQFF

clone size: .
D gene: TRBD1
J gene: TRBJ1-2
V gene: TRBV5-6
CDR3 DNA: TGTGCCAGCAGGACTCGAAAGACAGGGATAAACTATGGCTACACCTTC
CDR3 protein: CASRTRKTGINYGYTF

clone size: many
D gene: .
J gene: TRBJ2-7
V gene: TRBV3-1
CDR3 DNA: TGTGCCAGCAGCCAAGGCCTGCAAGGCAGAGGCGAGCAGTACTTC
CDR3 protein: CASSQGLQGRGEQYF

clone size: many
D gene: .
J gene: TRBJ1-1
V gene: TRBV3-1
CDR3 DNA: TGTGCCAGCAGCCAAGTCGGTTCGCGGACAGAAGCTTTCTTT
CDR3 protein: CASSQVGSRTEAFF

clone size: many
D gene: .
J gene: TRBJ1-5
V gene: TRBV6-1
CDR3 DNA: TGTGCCAGCAGTGAAGCGGGACACCTCTACAATCAGCCCCAGCATTTT
CDR3 protein: CASSEAGHLYNQPQHF

clone size: many
D gene: .
J gene: TRBJ1-1
V gene: TRBV4-1
CDR3 DNA: TGCGCCAGCAGCCGGCTCCCCAGGGAGGGCGTAGCTTTCTTT
CDR3 protein: CASSRLPREGVAFF

clone size: .
D gene: TRBD2
J gene: TRBJ2-2
V gene: TRBV15
CDR3 DNA: TGTGCCACCCAAGCGGGGACGAACACCGGGGAGCTGTTTTTT
CDR3 protein: CATQAGTNTGELFF

clone size: many
D gene: .
J gene: TRBJ2-7
V gene: TRBV30
CDR3 DNA: TGTGCCTGGAGTGTAAAGTACGAGCAGTACTTC
CDR3 protein: CAWSVKYEQYF

clone size: many
D gene: .
J gene: TRBJ2-6
V gene: TRBV19
CDR3 DNA: TGTGCCAGCCAGGGAGCTGGGGCCAACGTCCTGACTTTC
CDR3 protein: CASQGAGANVLTF

clone size: many
D gene: TRBD2
J gene: TRBJ2-3
V gene: TRBV12-3/TRBV12-4
CDR3 DNA: TGTGCCAGCAGTTTTCAAGGGCGGGGGGTTCCTATTGCGGGCACAGATACGCAGTATTTT
CDR3 protein: CASSFQGRGVPIAGTDTQYF

clone size: many
D gene: .
J gene: TRBJ2-3
V gene: TRBV18
CDR3 DNA: TGTGCCAGCTCACCAACAAGTGCGGGGGCGTCCGGTTACACAGATACGCAGTATTTT
CDR3 protein: CASSPTSAGASGYTDTQYF